This T cell receptor (beta chain) was retrieved from a study of cytomegalovirus exposure and HLA in healthy donors. The study, taken as a whole, reports: An analysis that came later showed most CMV-associated TCR beta chains appearing HLA-restricted. The likely explanation for a cluster of highly shared sequence variants was sequencing artifact.

Of note for this clone: Its antigen is undetermined.

CDR1 SGDLS and CDR2 YYNGEE come from the germline V gene. The CDR3 extends over 16 amino acids. Trimming at V came to 0 bases and at J to 2 bases, leaving 6 bases not matched to a gene. PCR used 60 Vbeta primers and 13 Jbeta primers. Measured with immunoSEQ multiplex PCR; TCRdb has only the in-frame clones, and not every one. The sample records 150,000 to 200,000 clones, about 77% being singletons. The V gene is TRBV9, the J gene TRBJ2-3; TRBD2 agrees at 7 bases. The TCR originated in a male donor in good health and CMV-seropositive. The sample taken for sequencing was PBMCs. The CDR3 spells CASSVVGRGDTDTQYF. The CDR3 coding sequence is TGTGCCAGCAGCGTAGTGGGTCGGGGGGACACAGATACGCAGTATTTT.